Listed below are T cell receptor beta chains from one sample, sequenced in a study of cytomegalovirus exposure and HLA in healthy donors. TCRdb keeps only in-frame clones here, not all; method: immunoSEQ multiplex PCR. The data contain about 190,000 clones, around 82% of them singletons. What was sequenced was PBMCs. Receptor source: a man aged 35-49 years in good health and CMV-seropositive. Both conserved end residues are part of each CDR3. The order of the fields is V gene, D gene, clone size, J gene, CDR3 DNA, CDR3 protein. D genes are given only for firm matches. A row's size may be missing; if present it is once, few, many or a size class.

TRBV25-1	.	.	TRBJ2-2	TGTGCCAGCAGTGTCCGGCAGGGGATGGACACCGGGGAGCTGTTTTTT	CASSVRQGMDTGELFF
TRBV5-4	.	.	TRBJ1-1	TGTGCCAGCAGCCAAGGAGGGACGGGGAACACTGAAGCTTTCTTT	CASSQGGTGNTEAFF
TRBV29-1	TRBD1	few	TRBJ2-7	TGCAGCGTTGGGGGACCGGGACAGGGGACCCCCGAGCAGTACTTC	CSVGGPGQGTPEQYF
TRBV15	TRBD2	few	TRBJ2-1	TGTGCCACCAGCCATCATCCTAGCGGGCCCAGCTCCTACAATGAGCAGTTCTTC	CATSHHPSGPSSYNEQFF
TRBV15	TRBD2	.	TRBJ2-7	TGTGCCACCGCTAGCGGGAGGACCTACGAGCAGTACTTC	CATASGRTYEQYF
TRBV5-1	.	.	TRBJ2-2	TGCGCCAGCAGCTTGGTACAGGGTGCCACCGGGGAGCTGTTTTTT	CASSLVQGATGELFF
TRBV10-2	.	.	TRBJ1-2	TGCGCCAGCAGCGGGGACTATGGCTACACCTTC	CASSGDYGYTF
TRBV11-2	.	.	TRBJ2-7	TGTGCCAGCAGCTTAGTGGCAGGGAGGTCCTACGAGCAGTACTTC	CASSLVAGRSYEQYF
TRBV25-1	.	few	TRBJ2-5	TGTGCCAGCAGTCTAGGTTTCGGGGGTTACCAAGAGACCCAGTACTTC	CASSLGFGGYQETQYF
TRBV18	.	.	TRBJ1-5	TGTGCCAGCTCACCAGTAGATAGCAATCAGCCCCAGCATTTT	CASSPVDSNQPQHF
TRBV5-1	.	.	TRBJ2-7	TGCGCCAGCAGCTTGTTGACAGGCGCCAGCTCCTACGAGCAGTACTTC	CASSLLTGASSYEQYF
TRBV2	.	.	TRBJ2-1	TGTGCCAGCAGTGAGAGGGAGACGGGCTATGAGCAGTTCTTC	CASSERETGYEQFF
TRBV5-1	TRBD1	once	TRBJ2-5	TGCGCCAGCAGCTTGGAGGGACAGGGGAGAGAGACCCAGTACTTC	CASSLEGQGRETQYF
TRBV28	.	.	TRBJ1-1	TGTGCCAGCAGAAGTATCAGTTACCTGAACACTGAAGCTTTCTTT	CASRSISYLNTEAFF
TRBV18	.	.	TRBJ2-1	TGTGCCAGCTTCGCTTCGGGCAATGAGCAGTTCTTC	CASFASGNEQFF
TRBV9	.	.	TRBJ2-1	TGTGCCAGCAGCGTAGAGCAGGGCAAGCGAAATGAGCAGTTCTTC	CASSVEQGKRNEQFF
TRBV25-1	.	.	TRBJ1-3	TGTGCCAGCAGTGATGGGGCCAAAGGGAACACCATATATTTT	CASSDGAKGNTIYF
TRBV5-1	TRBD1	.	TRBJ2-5	TGCGCCAGCAGCTTGAGCCAGGGGGTTGGAGAGACCCAGTACTTC	CASSLSQGVGETQYF
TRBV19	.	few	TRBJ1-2	TGTGCCAGTAGTATGCGGCAGAGCAACTATGGCTACACCTTC	CASSMRQSNYGYTF
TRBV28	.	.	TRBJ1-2	TGTGCCAGCAGTTTAGTGAGTAAAGATGGCTACACCTTC	CASSLVSKDGYTF
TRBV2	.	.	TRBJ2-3	TGTGCCAGCACCGAGGGTCCAGTTACAGATACGCAGTATTTT	CASTEGPVTDTQYF
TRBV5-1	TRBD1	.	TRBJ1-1	TGCGCCAGCATCTTAGGACAGGGTGGCACTGAAGCTTTCTTT	CASILGQGGTEAFF
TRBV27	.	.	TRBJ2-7	TGTGCCACTCAAAGTCAGGGCTCCTACGAGCAGTACTTC	CATQSQGSYEQYF
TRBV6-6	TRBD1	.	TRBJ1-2	TGTGCCAGCAGTTACTCGACGGACAGGGGCTACACCTTC	CASSYSTDRGYTF
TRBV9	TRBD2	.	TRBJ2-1	TGTGCCAGCAGCGCGCTCGGTTCGGGAGGGTACAATGAGCAGTTCTTC	CASSALGSGGYNEQFF
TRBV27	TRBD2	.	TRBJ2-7	TGTGCCAGCAGTCCGAGGACTAGCGGGAGTCTACAGTACTTC	CASSPRTSGSLQYF
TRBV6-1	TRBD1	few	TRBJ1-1	TGTGCCAGCAGTCCTAACAGGGGAACTGAAGCTTTCTTT	CASSPNRGTEAFF
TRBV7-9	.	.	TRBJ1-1	TGTTCCAGCAGCTTTACTTCGGACACTGAAGCTTTCTTT	CSSSFTSDTEAFF
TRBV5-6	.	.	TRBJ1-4	TGTGCCAGCAGCTTAGGACAGACTAATGAAAAACTGTTTTTT	CASSLGQTNEKLFF
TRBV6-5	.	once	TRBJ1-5	TGTGCCAGCAGTACTTCAGGGTTAAATCAGCCCCAGCATTTT	CASSTSGLNQPQHF
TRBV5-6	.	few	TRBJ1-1	TGTGCCAGCAGCTTGATGCCTACCCTGGTCCCCACTGAAGCTTTCTTT	CASSLMPTLVPTEAFF
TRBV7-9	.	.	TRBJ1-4	TGTGCCAGCAGCGCCAACAGGGCGGGCTACGAAAAACTGTTTTTT	CASSANRAGYEKLFF
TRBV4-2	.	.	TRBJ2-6	TGTGCCAGCAGCCAAGTTTCCCAAGACAGCTCTGGGGCCAACGGCCTGACTTTC	CASSQVSQDSSGANGLTF
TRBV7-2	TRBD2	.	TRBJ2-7	TGTGCCAGCAGCCGCCCGAAAGGAAGCGGGAACTACGAGCAGTACTTC	CASSRPKGSGNYEQYF
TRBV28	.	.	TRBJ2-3	TGTGCCAGCAGTCGGGACACAGATACGCAGTATTTT	CASSRDTDTQYF
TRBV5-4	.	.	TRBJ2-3	TGTGCCAGCAGCTTGACAGATTACACAGATACGCAGTATTTT	CASSLTDYTDTQYF
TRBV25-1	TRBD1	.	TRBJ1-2	TGTGCCAGCTCGAAGGGACAGGGCGCGGCAATCTATGGCTACACCTTC	CASSKGQGAAIYGYTF
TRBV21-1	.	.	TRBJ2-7	TGTGCCAGCAGCTCTCGGGTCCAGCGGGAGTGTGGCGAGCAGTACTTC	CASSSRVQRECGEQYF
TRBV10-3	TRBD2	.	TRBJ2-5	TGTGCCATCAGTGAAGGGAGGGCCACAGAGACCCAGTACTTC	CAISEGRATETQYF
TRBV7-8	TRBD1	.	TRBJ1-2	TGTGCCAGCAGCTTAGGACAGGGGAACTATGGCTACACCTTC	CASSLGQGNYGYTF
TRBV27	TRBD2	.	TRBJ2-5	TGTGCCAGCAGTGGGGACTACGAGGAGACCCAGTACTTC	CASSGDYEETQYF
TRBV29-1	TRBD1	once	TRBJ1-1	TGCAGCGTTAGACAGGGGCGGGGAGCTTTCTTT	CSVRQGRGAFF
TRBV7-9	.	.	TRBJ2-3	TGTGCCAGCAGCTTACAGGGGACAGATACGCAGTATTTT	CASSLQGTDTQYF
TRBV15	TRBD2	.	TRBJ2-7	TGTGCCACCAGCAGAGATGGGGGGGGAGGGTACTCCTACGAGCAGTACTTC	CATSRDGGGGYSYEQYF
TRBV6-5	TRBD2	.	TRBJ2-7	TGTGCCAGCACCCTTCTAGCGGGGTCCTACGAGCAGTACTTC	CASTLLAGSYEQYF
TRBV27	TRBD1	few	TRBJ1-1	TGTGCCAGCAGTTTCCGGGGGACAGGGAACACTGAAGCTTTCTTT	CASSFRGTGNTEAFF
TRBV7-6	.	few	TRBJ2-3	TGTGCCAGCAGCTTAGTAGCCCAACCGACAGATACGCAGTATTTT	CASSLVAQPTDTQYF
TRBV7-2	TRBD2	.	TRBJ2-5	TGTGCCAGCAGCCTGCTAGCGGGACAAGAGACCCAGTACTTC	CASSLLAGQETQYF
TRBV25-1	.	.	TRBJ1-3	TGTGCCAGTACAGGGTCCATGCCTCTTGGAAACACCATATATTTT	CASTGSMPLGNTIYF
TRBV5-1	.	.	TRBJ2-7	TGCGCCAGCAGCCCTAATAGGGGCGAGCAGTACTTC	CASSPNRGEQYF
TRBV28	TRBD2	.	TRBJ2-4	TGTGCCAGCAGTTTTTCGGGACTAGCTTCATTAAACATTCAGTACTTC	CASSFSGLASLNIQYF
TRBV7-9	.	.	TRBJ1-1	TGTGCCAGCAGCTTAGTGGGGGGGTACGAAGCTTTCTTT	CASSLVGGYEAFF
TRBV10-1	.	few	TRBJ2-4	TGCGCCAGCAGCCGGGACATCAAAAACATTCAGTACTTC	CASSRDIKNIQYF
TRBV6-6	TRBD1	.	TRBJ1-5	TGTGCCAGCAGTAGACAGGGGCCCCCGCCCCAGCATTTT	CASSRQGPPPQHF
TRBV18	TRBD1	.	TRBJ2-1	TGTGCCAGCTCTCAACTTCCGGGACAGAAAGGTCCTCTTGGTCCTTGGAATGAACAGTTCTTC	CASSQLPGQKGPLGPWNEQFF
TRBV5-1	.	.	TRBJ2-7	TGCGCCAGCAGCTTGGACTTCTACGAGCAGTACTTC	CASSLDFYEQYF
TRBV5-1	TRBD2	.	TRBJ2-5	TGCGCCAGCAGCTTGCCGTCGGGAGGGGGGGAAGAGACCCAGTACTTC	CASSLPSGGGEETQYF